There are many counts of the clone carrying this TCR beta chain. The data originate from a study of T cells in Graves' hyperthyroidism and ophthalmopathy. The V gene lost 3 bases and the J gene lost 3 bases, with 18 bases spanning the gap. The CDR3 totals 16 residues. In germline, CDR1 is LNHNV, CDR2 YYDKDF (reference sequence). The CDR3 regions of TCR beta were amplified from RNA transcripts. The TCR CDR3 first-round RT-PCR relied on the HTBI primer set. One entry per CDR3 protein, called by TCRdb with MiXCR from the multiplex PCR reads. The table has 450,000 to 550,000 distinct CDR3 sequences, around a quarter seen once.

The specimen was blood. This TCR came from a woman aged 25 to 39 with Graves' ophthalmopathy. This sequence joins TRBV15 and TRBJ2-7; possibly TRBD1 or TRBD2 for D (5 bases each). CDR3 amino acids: CATSSSRGSSLYEQYF. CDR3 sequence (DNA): TGTGCCACCAGCAGCTCCCGGGGCTCATCCCTCTACGAGCAGTACTTC.